The sample holds many counts of the clone carrying this T cell receptor beta chain. Its antigen is unknown. This entry belongs to a study of T cells in Graves' hyperthyroidism and ophthalmopathy. The study defined stable Graves' hyperthyroidism as no ophthalmopathy progression within 18 months. Uncontrolled infection, other autoimmune disease, pregnancy and lactation each barred patients from inclusion. The CDR3 has 15 residues. V was shortened by 1 base and J by 0 bases, with 9 bases between the two germline ends. From germline, CDR1 is SGHVS and CDR2 FQNEAQ. Study-level findings and limits: Clonotypes that were expanded in thyroid above 0.001 mostly appeared in blood too. Ophthalmopathy, as predicted by the model, came a median 6.5 months after the prediction.

Authors of the study amplified TCR beta CDR3 regions from RNA transcripts. An initial round of RT-PCR targeting the TCR CDR3 relied on the HTBI primer set. One entry per CDR3 protein, called by TCRdb with MiXCR from the multiplex PCR reads. The sample contains roughly 110,000 distinct CDR3 sequences, about a sixth of which appear only once. Sequencing input: blood. The rearrangement links TRBV7-8 to TRBJ1-2; tentative D call: TRBD1 (5 bases). This TCR was recovered from a woman in her 50s with Graves' hyperthyroidism. This chain's CDR3 is CASSLGRGANYGYTF. The CDR3 region has the DNA TGTGCCAGCAGCTTAGGCCGGGGCGCTAACTATGGCTACACCTTC.